This TCR beta chain emerged from a study of regulatory T cells. Study-level results: In CD3G-deficient patients, conventional CD4+ T cells were enriched for hydrophobic CDR3 residues at positions 6 and 7. In patients, unique TRB V-J pairs were restricted and V/J usage skewed, especially in Tregs.

Sorting split CD4+ cells into CD25-high CD127-low Tregs and CD25-low CD127-high conventional T cells. This clone was observed a handful of times. Antigen: not known. V was pared by 4 bases and J by 6 bases, with 13 bases between. The CDR3 has 14 amino acids. Per the germline V gene, CDR1 is MGHRA and CDR2 is YSYEKL. Amplification used 52 TRBV primers and 13 TRBJ primers. The method was immunoSEQ multiplex PCR; TCRdb's version includes in-frame clones alone and lacks a portion of them. Of approximately 37,000 clones listed, approximately 89% are singletons. The sample taken for sequencing was conventional CD4+ T cells sorted from blood. This receptor was identified in a person between 18 and 35 years old with CD3G deficiency. The chain couples TRBV4-1 to TRBJ2-1; D is ambiguous. CDR3: CASSRRTDGNEQFF. The DNA of the CDR3 is TGCGCCAGCAGCCGACGGACGGACGGCAATGAGCAGTTCTTC.